Presented here are 13 T cell receptor beta chains from one specimen sequenced in a study of T cells in localized non-small cell lung cancer. The protocol was immunoSEQ multiplex PCR, while the TCRdb copy is restricted to in-frame clones and leaves out a portion. The sample yields about 47,000 clones, 86% seen once. The sequencing used PBMCs, collected before any cancer treatment. Receptors were obtained from a man aged 35 to 69 with stage II lung adenocarcinoma.

V and J are TRBV9 and TRBJ1-6; 10 bases are a match to TRBD1. In germline, CDR1 is SGDLS, CDR2 YYNGEE. CDR3 length: 15 amino acids. J was trimmed by 7 bases and V by 3 bases; bases with no gene match: 4. DNA of the CDR3: TGTGCCAGCAGCGATCGGACAGGGGGAAATTCACCCCTCCACTTT. Translating it yields CASSDRTGGNSPLHF. Together with reference TRBV9 and TRBJ1-6, the CDR3 gives the full variable domain: DSGVTQTPKHLITATGQRVTLRCSPRSGDLSVYWYQQSLDQGLQFLIQYYNGEERAKGNILERFSAQQFPDLHSELNLSSLELGDSALYFCASSDRTGGNSPLHFGNGTRLTVT.

The chain employs TRBV12-5 and TRBJ1-6; no reliable D call. Germline CDR1 LGHNT, CDR2 FRNRAP. Trimming took 6 bases from V and 9 from J, leaving 12 bases between them. This CDR3 contains 13 residues. In nucleotides, the CDR3 is TGTGCTAGTGGCATCGTACTGGGTTCACCCCTCCACTTT. It is translated as CASGIVLGSPLHF.

A remark on this clone: Because it lacks the conserved phenylalanine or tryptophan at the end, this CDR3 is likely a read error. The genes are TRBV18 and TRBJ1-2; D is undetermined. Trimming left V 4 bases short and J 6 bases short, with 9 bases between. Germline V gives CDR1 KGHSH, CDR2 LQKENI. The CDR3 has 12 amino acids. CDR3 residues: CASSLGSDGYTL. The CDR3 DNA reads as TGTGCCAGCTCACTGGGCAGCGATGGCTACACCCTC.

The rearrangement links TRBV28 to TRBJ1-5; no reliable D call. From germline, CDR1 is MDHEN and CDR2 SYDVKM. V shed 4 bases and J shed 0 bases, with 13 bases lying between them. This CDR3 is 16 amino acids long. The CDR3 reads CASSSDRPYSNQPQHF. Written as DNA, the CDR3 is TGTGCCAGCAGTTCCGACCGACCATATAGCAATCAGCCCCAGCATTTT. Full variable domain (missing parts from reference TRBV28 and TRBJ1-5): DVKVTQSSRYLVKRTGEKVFLECVQDMDHENMFWYRQDPGLGLRLIYFSYDVKMKEKGDIPEGYSVSREKKERFSLILESASTNQTSMYLCASSSDRPYSNQPQHFGDGTRLSIL.

V usage is TRBV20-1 and J usage is TRBJ1-6; D not certain. The CDR3 sequence is 11 residues long. Trimming shortened V by 6 bases and J by 10 bases, and 10 bases separated the two germline ends. Germline values: CDR1 DFQATT, CDR2 SNEGSKA (reference sequence). The DNA of the CDR3 is TGCAGTGCCCAGGCTGGCTCACCCCTCCACTTT. The encoded protein is CSAQAGSPLHF.

This clone was counted once. The rearrangement links TRBV6-5 to TRBJ1-6; D is uncertain. Germline V gene data show CDR1 as MNHEY and CDR2 as SVGAGI. Between the trimmed V and J ends, which lost 5 bases and 12 bases, there was a span of 14 bases. The CDR3 contains 13 residues. As DNA, the CDR3 is TGTGCCAGCAGTGAGTTACTACGTGGACCCCTCCACTTT. Amino acid sequence: CASSELLRGPLHF.

This clone was counted once. J is TRBJ2-5 and V is TRBV4-1, with TRBD2 as a possible D gene (5 bases). The V end was cut by 7 bases, the J end by 1 base, with 13 bases between. This CDR3 has 14 residues. CDR1 is MGHRA and CDR2 is YSYEKL in the germline V gene. The CDR3 DNA sequence: TGCGCCAGCAAAGGAGGTGCGGTCCAAGAGACCCAGTACTTC. Translating gives CASKGGAVQETQYF.

The chain is built from TRBV7-6 and TRBJ2-2; 9 bases line up with TRBD1. The CDR3 totals 16 residues. V shed 5 bases, J shed 1 base, and the junction held 5 bases outside the gene matches. Germline V lookup: CDR1 SGHVS, CDR2 FNYEAQ. CDR3 nucleotides: TGTGCCAGCAGCGATACAGGGGGCCGGAACACCGGGGAGCTGTTTTTT. Its protein product is CASSDTGGRNTGELFF.

The gene calls are TRBV10-3 and TRBJ2-7, with a tentative D call TRBD1 (5 bases). The V end lost 2 bases, the J end lost 0 bases, and 11 bases lay between the germline ends. The CDR3 has 15 amino acids. Germline assignment: CDR1 ENHRY and CDR2 SYGVKD. CDR3 sequence (DNA): TGTGCCATCAGTGAGGGAAGGACAATCTCCTACGAGCAGTACTTC. Residues: CAISEGRTISYEQYF.

The chain combines TRBV11-2 with TRBJ1-1; D remains unclear. With 1 base removed from V and 4 bases from J, the gap between germline ends came to 10 bases. This CDR3 has 14 residues. CDR1 SGHAT and CDR2 FQNNGV come from the germline V gene. The CDR3: CASSLGAFRTEAFF. For the CDR3, the DNA is TGTGCCAGCAGCTTAGGAGCCTTTCGCACTGAAGCTTTCTTT.

The rearrangement joins TRBV6-1 to TRBJ1-1; D call uncertain. CDR3 length: 13 residues. Trimming shortened V by 7 bases and J by 8 bases, and 17 bases separated the two germline ends. Germline assignment: CDR1 MNHNS and CDR2 SASEGT. DNA for the CDR3: TGTGCCAGCACCGTCCAAATGAAACCAGAAGCTTTCTTT. As protein: CASTVQMKPEAFF.

The rearrangement links TRBV4-1 to TRBJ2-1; a weak D match, TRBD2 (5 bases). The CDR3 consists of 17 residues. V lost 4 bases to trimming and J lost 4 bases, with 20 bases between them. Germline CDR1 and CDR2: MGHRA and YSYEKL. The CDR3 loop reads CASSREPRESLYNEQFF. In nucleotides, the CDR3 is TGCGCCAGCAGCCGGGAGCCTAGGGAATCCCTTTACAATGAGCAGTTCTTC.

The rearrangement joins TRBV29-1 to TRBJ2-2; no clear D. Germline loops: CDR1 SQVTM, CDR2 ANQGSEA. V dropped 4 bases and J dropped 0 bases, with 9 bases sitting between them. The CDR3 runs to 14 residues. CDR3 protein: CSVVSQTNTGELFF. The CDR3 nucleotides read TGCAGCGTTGTAAGCCAAACGAACACCGGGGAGCTGTTTTTT.